The T cell receptor (beta chain) described here comes from a study of T cells in Graves' hyperthyroidism and ophthalmopathy. The investigators amplified TCR beta CDR3 regions from RNA transcripts. With the HTBI primer set, the TCR CDR3 went through a first round of RT-PCR. TCRdb analysed the multiplex PCR reads with MiXCR anew, one entry per CDR3 protein. The sample has about 510,000 distinct CDR3 sequences; roughly 45% are singletons. A patient was excluded if there was uncontrolled infection, other autoimmune disease, pregnancy or lactation. The germline V gene has CDR1 MGHRA and CDR2 YSYEKL. The germline V and J ends were trimmed by 5 bases and 7 bases, with 24 bases remaining between them. The CDR3 totals 17 residues.

J is TRBJ1-3 and V is TRBV4-1; tentative D call: TRBD1 (5 bases). The receptor was derived from an adult woman with Graves' disease, either hyperthyroidism or ophthalmopathy (not recorded which). The material sequenced was peripheral blood or thyroid tissue (not recorded which). CDR3 amino acids: CASSKGPQVGLRNTIYF. The DNA of the CDR3 is TGCGCCAGCAGCAAGGGACCACAGGTCGGATTAAGGAACACCATATATTTT.